This TCR beta chain stems from a study of Ad26.COV2.S vaccination and SARS-CoV-2 variants. Study overall: The study gave Ad26.COV2.S intramuscularly, once or twice 56 days apart.

This CDR3 region has 15 residues. V was trimmed by 5 bases and J by 0 bases, leaving 13 bases between them. Germline V gives CDR1 MNHEY, CDR2 SMNVEV (reference sequence). Study-level results: Assessments of TCR breadth and depth may have underestimated the total T cell responses.

This table comes from immunoSEQ multiplex PCR, and its TCRdb copy is limited to in-frame clones, with some not included. The table includes over 400,000 clones, roughly 90% detected once. To note about this clone: Antigen specificity is unknown.

Described treatment: roughly 18 received Ad26.COV2.S at low or high dose, single or two shots; about five received placebo; per-sample allocation not given. Sampling was performed 63 days after the first vaccine or placebo injection. The donor's status was that of an adult aged 18-55 years in Boston. Expressing Wuhan-strain SARS-CoV-2 spike, an Ad26 vector served as the vaccine. The sequences come from peripheral blood, collected in a trial of Ad26.COV2.S vaccine versus placebo. The origin of this receptor is a person aged 18-60 years who received the Ad26.COV2.S COVID-19 vaccine or a placebo. V is TRBV27 and J is TRBJ1-1; possibly TRBD1 for D (5 bases). The CDR3 DNA is TGTGCCAGCAGTCCCCATATGGGGCTGAACACTGAAGCTTTCTTT. Its translation: CASSPHMGLNTEAFF.